This paragraph reports one T cell receptor (beta chain). The method was immunoSEQ multiplex PCR; TCRdb's version includes in-frame clones alone and lacks a portion of them. The repertoire holds fewer than 25,000 clones, with around 90% as singletons. The record originates from a study of preoperative IRX-2 immunotherapy in early breast cancer. The CDR3 has 13 amino acids. In germline, CDR1 is SGHAT, CDR2 FQDESV (reference sequence). V lost 5 bases and J 5 bases, leaving 12 bases between the germline ends. Sample treatment: preoperative locoregional IRX-2 cytokine immunotherapy. This phase Ib study tested locoregional IRX-2 cytokine immunotherapy given before surgery.

The TCR was taken from a human donor with breast cancer. Sequencing was performed on tumor tissue, taken after IRX-2 immunotherapy. V gene TRBV11-1 combines with J gene TRBJ2-5, with a possible D match to TRBD2 (6 bases). The CDR3 DNA reads as TGTGCCAGCAGCGAAAGGAGGGTCGAGACCCAGTACTTC. It encodes CASSERRVETQYF.